This TCR beta chain derives from a study of technical replicates of blood from several donors. The germline V gene encodes CDR1 SGHDT and CDR2 YYEEEE. Trimming took 2 bases from V and 1 from J, leaving 22 bases between them. The CDR3 totals 18 residues. Profiled with immunoSEQ multiplex PCR; TCRdb holds only in-frame clones, not every one. The data show tens of thousands of clones, approximately 94% seen once. The sample comprised T cells isolated from PBMCs. The sequence was obtained from a human donor in good health. The V gene is TRBV5-6, the J gene TRBJ2-7; the D is unclear. CDR3 loop: CASSFNLPRFFASYEQYF. The CDR3 DNA reads TGTGCCAGCAGCTTTAACTTACCGAGATTTTTCGCTTCCTACGAGCAGTACTTC.